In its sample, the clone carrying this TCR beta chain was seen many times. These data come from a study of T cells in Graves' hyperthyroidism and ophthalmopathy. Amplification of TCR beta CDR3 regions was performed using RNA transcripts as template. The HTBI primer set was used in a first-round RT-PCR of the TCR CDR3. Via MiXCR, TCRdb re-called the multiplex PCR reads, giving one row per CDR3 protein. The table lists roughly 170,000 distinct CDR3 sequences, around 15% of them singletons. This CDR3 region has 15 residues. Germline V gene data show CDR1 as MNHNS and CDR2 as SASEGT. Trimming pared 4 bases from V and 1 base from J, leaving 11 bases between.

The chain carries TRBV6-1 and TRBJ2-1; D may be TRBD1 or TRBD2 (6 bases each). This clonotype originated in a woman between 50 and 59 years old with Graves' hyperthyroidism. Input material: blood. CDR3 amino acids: CASSGWGASYNEQFF. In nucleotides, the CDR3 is TGTGCCAGCAGTGGATGGGGGGCATCCTACAATGAGCAGTTCTTC.